This passage covers 27 T cell receptor beta chains from one sample sequenced in a study of blood T cell repertoires in COVID-19. TCRdb's table, derived via immunoSEQ multiplex PCR, lists solely in-frame clones and lacks some. The sample has around 140,000 clones, 80% to 85% seen once; the top ten hold 4%. Sequencing input: peripheral blood. Receptors originate from a woman aged 55-70 years with acute or convalescent COVID-19.

The V and J genes are TRBV19 and TRBJ1-5; D is possibly TRBD1 (5 bases). Germline-derived CDR1 and CDR2 are LNHDA and SQIVND (reference sequence). The CDR3 has 13 amino acids. Trimming stripped 9 bases from V and 4 bases from J, with 13 bases between. The CDR3 protein is CASRSGWNQPQHF. CDR3 DNA: TGTGCCAGCCGCTCAGGGTGGAATCAGCCCCAGCATTTT.

This chain connects TRBV18 to TRBJ1-1, with TRBD1 as a possible D gene (6 bases). V was cut by 5 bases and J by 3 bases, with 10 bases left in between. CDR3 length: 13 residues. Germline assignment: CDR1 KGHSH and CDR2 LQKENI. CDR3 sequence reads: CASSFRTDTEAFF. The CDR3 DNA follows: TGTGCCAGCTCATTCAGGACAGACACTGAAGCTTTCTTT. Complete variable domain (other parts from reference TRBV18 and TRBJ1-1): NAGVMQNPRHLVRRRGQEARLRCSPMKGHSHVYWYRQLPEEGLKFMVYLQKENIIDESGMPKERFSAEFPKEGPSILRIQQVVRGDSAAYFCASSFRTDTEAFFGQGTRLTVV.

The CDR3 reads CASSLGDSQPQHF. The CDR3, as DNA: TGTGCCAGCAGTTTAGGAGATTCTCAGCCCCAGCATTTT. The rearrangement links TRBV12-3 or TRBV12-4 to TRBJ1-5; D not certain. Trimming took 1 base from V and 6 from J, leaving 7 bases between them. The length of the CDR3 is 13 residues.

The rearrangement links TRBV5-4 to TRBJ2-7, with TRBD2 matching over 9 bases. After removal of 4 bases from V and 2 bases from J, the junction contained 7 bases not matched to a gene. The V gene's germline CDR1 is SGHNT and CDR2 YYREEE (reference sequence). The CDR3 contains 15 residues. The CDR3 loop reads CASSLGSGRTYEQYF. In DNA form, the CDR3 reads TGTGCCAGCAGCCTAGGAAGCGGGAGGACCTACGAGCAGTACTTC.

This clone was seen just once. This chain links TRBV7-2 with TRBJ2-7, with 8 nucleotides matching TRBD2. V lost 1 base to trimming and J lost 3 bases; unmatched junction nucleotides: 2. CDR1 is SGHTA and CDR2 is FQGNSA in the germline V gene. CDR3 length: 14 amino acids. This chain's CDR3 is CASSLGTSFYEQYF. Here the CDR3 DNA reads TGTGCCAGCAGCTTAGGGACTAGCTTCTACGAGCAGTACTTC.

The chain carries TRBV11-3 and TRBJ2-2; D uncertain. Germline CDR1 reads SGHNT; CDR2 reads YENEEA. V shed 4 bases and J shed 6 bases, with 9 bases lying between them. The CDR3 contains 13 residues. CDR3 in DNA: TGTGCCAGCAGCTCCCGACTCTCCGGGGAGCTGTTTTTT. It encodes CASSSRLSGELFF.

The rearrangement uses TRBV7-2 and TRBJ2-5; 7 nucleotides align to TRBD1. V dropped 1 base and J dropped 1; count of bases not matched to a gene: 3. CDR1 is SGHTA, CDR2 FQGNSA, per germline. The CDR3 consists of 15 residues. Here the CDR3 DNA reads TGTGCCAGCAGCTTAGACCCAGGGGGCCAAGAGACCCAGTACTTC. Protein product: CASSLDPGGQETQYF.

The rearrangement links TRBV11-3 to TRBJ1-6; D remains unclear. The V and J ends lost 5 bases and 14 bases respectively, with 16 bases between them. The CDR3 has 13 amino acids. The germline V gene encodes CDR1 SGHNT and CDR2 YENEEA. CDR3 DNA: TGTGCCAGCAGCCATTCCCACAGTCCGGCCCTCCACTTT. This codes for CASSHSHSPALHF.

The V call is TRBV28, the J call TRBJ1-2; 8 bases line up with TRBD1. The CDR3 runs 13 residues. Germline CDR1 reads MDHEN; CDR2 reads SYDVKM. J lost 2 bases, V lost 6 bases, and 2 bases had no gene match. This chain's CDR3 is CASRGQGNYGYTF. The CDR3 nucleotides read TGTGCCAGCAGAGGACAGGGCAACTATGGCTACACCTTC.

The chain carries TRBV3-1 (or the pseudogene TRBV3-2) and TRBJ2-1; 7 nucleotides align to TRBD2. CDR1 LGHDT and CDR2 YNNKEL come from the germline V gene (reference sequence). This CDR3 spans 16 amino acids. With V trimmed by 1 base and J by 4 bases, 7 bases remained unmatched. The CDR3 sequence: CASSQAIAGGYNEQFF. The CDR3 DNA sequence: TGTGCCAGCAGCCAAGCTATAGCGGGCGGATACAATGAGCAGTTCTTC.

This chain links TRBV9 with TRBJ2-7; a possible D gene is TRBD2 (6 bases). Germline V gene lookup returns CDR1 SGDLS and CDR2 YYNGEE. The CDR3 spans 15 residues. The ends were cut back, 2 bases at V and 0 bases at J, with 12 bases in the middle. Here the CDR3 DNA reads TGTGCCAGCAGCGTTACCCCGACTAGCTCCTACGAGCAGTACTTC. It translates to CASSVTPTSSYEQYF.

CDR3: CASTRDRGDEKLFF. The DNA of the CDR3 is TGCGCCAGCACCCGGGACAGGGGGGATGAAAAACTGTTTTTT. The J gene is TRBJ1-4, the V gene TRBV5-1; TRBD1 matches 11 bases. The V gene's germline CDR1 is SGHRS and CDR2 YFSETQ. The CDR3 length is 14 residues. Trimming cost V 6 bases and J 6 bases; bases outside gene matches: 4.

V and J are TRBV18 and TRBJ1-1, with unresolved D. The CDR3 loop spans 19 amino acids. V lost 3 bases to trimming and J lost 9 bases, with 32 bases between them. Germline CDR1 KGHSH, CDR2 LQKENI. CDR3 nucleotide sequence: TGTGCCAGCTCACCTACCGATCCGGGAAGTGGAGTCGAGGAGTCGAAAGCTTTCTTT. Translating gives CASSPTDPGSGVEESKAFF.

J is TRBJ1-4 and V is TRBV21-1. TRBV21-1 is annotated as a pseudogene. CDR3 length equals 21 residues. The CDR3 nucleotides are TGTGCCAGCAGCATGACCTTCCGCGGCAGGGACTTACCCTCCAACTGGGAAAAACTGTTTTTT. The encoded protein is CASSMTFRGRDLPSNWEKLFF.

The J gene is TRBJ1-2, the V gene TRBV29-1, with 9 nucleotides matching TRBD1. CDR1 is SQVTM, CDR2 ANQGSEA, per germline. V was clipped by 4 bases and J by 4 bases; unmatched bases: 10. This CDR3 contains 15 residues. This chain's CDR3 is CSVVPGTGNPYGYTF. The CDR3 coding sequence is TGCAGCGTTGTCCCCGGGACAGGGAATCCCTATGGCTACACCTTC. The whole variable domain, remainder taken from reference TRBV29-1 and TRBJ1-2, is SAVISQKPSRDICQRGTSLTIQCQVDSQVTMMFWYRQQPGQSLTLIATANQGSEATYESGFVIDKFPISRPNLTFSTLTVSNMSPEDSSIYLCSVVPGTGNPYGYTFGSGTRLTVV.

The chain uses TRBV9 and TRBJ2-7; the D gene is possibly TRBD1 (6 bases). Germline CDR1 reads SGDLS; CDR2 reads YYNGEE. The CDR3 is made up of 14 amino acids. V lost 2 bases and J lost 2, with 11 bases in between. This CDR3 reads CASSVGGQAYEQYF. As DNA, the CDR3 is TGTGCCAGCAGCGTTGGGGGACAAGCCTACGAGCAGTACTTC. Filled out from reference TRBV9 and TRBJ2-7, the complete variable domain reads DSGVTQTPKHLITATGQRVTLRCSPRSGDLSVYWYQQSLDQGLQFLIQYYNGEERAKGNILERFSAQQFPDLHSELNLSSLELGDSALYFCASSVGGQAYEQYFGPGTRLTVT.

V and J are TRBV9 and TRBJ2-7; TRBD1 matches 8 bases. Unmatched junction bases numbered 6, after V lost 4 bases and J lost 3 bases. Germline V lookup: CDR1 SGDLS, CDR2 YYNGEE. The CDR3 sequence is 14 residues long. CDR3 region: CASSPGTGLYEQYF. The CDR3 DNA sequence: TGTGCCAGCAGCCCCGGGACAGGCCTCTACGAGCAGTACTTC.

The V gene is TRBV6-5, the J gene TRBJ2-7, with TRBD2 matching over 10 bases. V gave up 0 bases and J gave up 5 bases; unmatched junction bases: 1. CDR3 length: 14 amino acids. In germline, CDR1 is MNHEY, CDR2 SVGAGI. This CDR3 is CASSYSLAGDEQYF. In DNA form, the CDR3 reads TGTGCCAGCAGTTACTCCCTAGCGGGAGACGAGCAGTACTTC.

V is TRBV14 and J is TRBJ2-2, with D possibly being TRBD2 (6 bases). Germline values: CDR1 SGHDN, CDR2 FVKESK. Between the trimmed V and J ends, which lost 0 bases and 4 bases, there was a span of 15 bases. The CDR3 runs to 17 residues. DNA for the CDR3: TGTGCCAGCAGCCAAGATGGGTCCGGGAGATTCACCGGGGAGCTGTTTTTT. Amino acids: CASSQDGSGRFTGELFF.

This clone showed up just once. This sequence joins TRBV3-1 (or the pseudogene TRBV3-2) and TRBJ2-3; TRBD2 agrees at 13 bases. CDR1 is LGHDT, CDR2 YNNKEL, per germline (reference sequence). CDR3 length equals 17 residues. V shed 4 bases, J shed 2 bases, and the junction held 6 bases outside the gene matches. CDR3 sequence: CASSRWTSGSDTDTQYF. The CDR3 DNA is TGTGCCAGCAGCCGATGGACTAGCGGGAGTGACACAGATACGCAGTATTTT.

The chain combines TRBV18 with TRBJ2-7, with 8 bases that match TRBD2. CDR3 length equals 13 residues. With V trimmed by 3 bases and J by 4 bases, 2 bases remained unmatched. CDR1 KGHSH and CDR2 LQKENI come from the germline V gene. DNA for the CDR3: TGTGCCAGCTCACCGGGGACTAGATACGAGCAGTACTTC. It encodes CASSPGTRYEQYF.

The chain couples TRBV28 to TRBJ1-1; a possible D gene is TRBD1 (5 bases). The CDR3 contains 14 residues. Germline loops: CDR1 MDHEN, CDR2 SYDVKM. V was trimmed by 7 bases and J by 2 bases, leaving 14 bases between them. CDR3: CASTQGRVNTEAFF. As DNA, the CDR3 is TGTGCCAGCACCCAAGGCAGGGTAAACACTGAAGCTTTCTTT.

The J gene is TRBJ2-7, the V gene TRBV27; the match to TRBD2 covers 7 bases. From germline, CDR1 is MNHEY and CDR2 SMNVEV (reference sequence). V shed 4 bases and J 6 bases; nucleotides not matched to a gene: 18. This CDR3 is built from 17 residues. The CDR3 coding sequence is TGTGCCAGCAGTTATATCGTCGGCGGGTTAGCGGGCGTCGAGCAGTACTTC. This codes for CASSYIVGGLAGVEQYF.

The chain combines TRBV15 with TRBJ2-5; 8 bases match TRBD1. CDR3 length: 16 residues. Germline V gene data show CDR1 as LNHNV and CDR2 as YYDKDF (reference sequence). V gave up 0 bases and J gave up 3 bases; unmatched junction bases: 6. The chain's CDR3 is CATSRDLGQGEETQYF. In nucleotides, the CDR3 is TGTGCCACCAGCAGAGATTTAGGACAGGGAGAAGAGACCCAGTACTTC.

The chain uses TRBV7-6 and TRBJ2-1, with TRBD2 matching 15 bases. There are 18 residues in the CDR3. The V gene end was trimmed by 7 bases and the J gene end by 5 bases; junction bases not matched to a gene: 12. Germline assignment: CDR1 SGHVS and CDR2 FNYEAQ. The DNA for the CDR3 is TGTGCCAGCACCCTCGAGTCGGGACTAGCGGGAGGCCACAATGAGCAGTTCTTC. As protein: CASTLESGLAGGHNEQFF.

This clone is a singleton in its sample. The V call is TRBV5-4, the J call TRBJ2-3, with D hard to call. Trimming left V 4 bases short and J 5 bases short, with 11 bases between. The CDR3 extends over 13 amino acids. The germline CDR1 and CDR2 sequences are SGHNT and YYREEE (reference sequence). The CDR3 coding sequence is TGTGCCAGCAGCCCGGGTTTGAAAGATACGCAGTATTTT. This codes for CASSPGLKDTQYF.

This chain joins TRBV28 and TRBJ2-7; 7 nucleotides match TRBD2. This CDR3 comprises 18 residues. The germline gives CDR1 MDHEN, CDR2 SYDVKM. V dropped 3 bases and J dropped 0; count of bases not matched to a gene: 14. The CDR3: CASSFFGWGGPSSYEQYF. CDR3 in DNA: TGTGCCAGCAGTTTTTTCGGGTGGGGGGGACCTAGCTCCTACGAGCAGTACTTC.